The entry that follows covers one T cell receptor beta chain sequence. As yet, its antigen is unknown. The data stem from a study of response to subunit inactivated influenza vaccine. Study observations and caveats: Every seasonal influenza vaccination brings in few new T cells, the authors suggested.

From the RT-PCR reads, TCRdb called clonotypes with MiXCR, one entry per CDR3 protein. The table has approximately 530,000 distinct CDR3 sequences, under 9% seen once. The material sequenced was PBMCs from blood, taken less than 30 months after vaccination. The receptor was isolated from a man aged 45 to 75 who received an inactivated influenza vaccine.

The CDR3 region has the DNA TGCAGTGCCAGCCGACTAGCGCTAGACACAGATACGCAGTATTTT. Translated, it gives CSASRLALDTDTQYF. The J gene is TRBJ2-3, the V gene TRBV20-1, with 8 nucleotides matching TRBD2. Germline V CDR1 and CDR2: DFQATT, SNEGSKA (reference sequence). The CDR3 loop spans 15 amino acids. The V gene end was trimmed by 6 bases and the J gene end by 2 bases; junction bases not matched to a gene: 10.